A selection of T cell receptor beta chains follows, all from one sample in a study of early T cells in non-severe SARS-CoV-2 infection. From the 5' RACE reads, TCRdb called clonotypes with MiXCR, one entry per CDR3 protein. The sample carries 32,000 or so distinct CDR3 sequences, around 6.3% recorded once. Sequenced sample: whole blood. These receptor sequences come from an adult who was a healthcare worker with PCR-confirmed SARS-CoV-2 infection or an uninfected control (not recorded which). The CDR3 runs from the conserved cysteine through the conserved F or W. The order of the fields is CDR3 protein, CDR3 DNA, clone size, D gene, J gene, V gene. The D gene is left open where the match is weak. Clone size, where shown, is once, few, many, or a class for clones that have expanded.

cdr3_aa: CASSVGVSSSGNTIYF
cdr3_nt: TGTGCCAGCAGCGTAGGGGTGTCCAGCTCTGGAAACACCATATATTTT
clone_size: .
d_call: .
j_call: TRBJ1-3
v_call: TRBV9

cdr3_aa: CASSPGLAGADTQYF
cdr3_nt: TGTGCCAGCAGCCCAGGACTAGCGGGAGCAGATACGCAGTATTTT
clone_size: .
d_call: TRBD2
j_call: TRBJ2-3
v_call: TRBV7-2

cdr3_aa: CASSPHTSYYTQYF
cdr3_nt: TGTGCCAGCAGCCCCCACACTAGCTATTATACGCAGTATTTT
clone_size: many
d_call: .
j_call: TRBJ2-3
v_call: TRBV7-2

cdr3_aa: CASSRQGPEAFF
cdr3_nt: TGTGCCAGCTCACGCCAGGGACCCGAAGCTTTCTTT
clone_size: few
d_call: .
j_call: TRBJ1-1
v_call: TRBV18

cdr3_aa: CASSQVRGTEAFF
cdr3_nt: TGTGCCAGCAGCCAAGTCCGGGGGACTGAAGCTTTCTTT
clone_size: few
d_call: .
j_call: TRBJ1-1
v_call: TRBV3-1

cdr3_aa: CASSQWRERTGELFF
cdr3_nt: TGCGCCAGCAGCCAATGGAGGGAGAGGACCGGGGAGCTGTTTTTT
clone_size: .
d_call: .
j_call: TRBJ2-2
v_call: TRBV4-3

cdr3_aa: CSARRDEAFF
cdr3_nt: TGCAGTGCAAGGAGGGATGAAGCTTTCTTT
clone_size: .
d_call: .
j_call: TRBJ1-1
v_call: TRBV20-1

cdr3_aa: CSASPGTLGYGYTF
cdr3_nt: TGCAGTGCTAGTCCGGGAACCCTAGGTTATGGCTACACCTTC
clone_size: few
d_call: .
j_call: TRBJ1-2
v_call: TRBV20-1

cdr3_aa: CASSVGPQDTQYF
cdr3_nt: TGTGCCAGCAGCGTTGGGCCGCAAGATACGCAGTATTTT
clone_size: few
d_call: .
j_call: TRBJ2-3
v_call: TRBV9

cdr3_aa: CASSLFGRGLLHPYATNEKLFF
cdr3_nt: TGTGCCAGCAGTTTATTTGGCAGGGGGCTTCTACACCCTTATGCAACTAATGAAAAACTGTTTTTT
clone_size: .
d_call: TRBD1
j_call: TRBJ1-4
v_call: TRBV12-3/TRBV12-4

cdr3_aa: CSARDYTGPTRNSPLHF
cdr3_nt: TGCAGTGCTAGAGATTATACAGGTCCAACGCGGAATTCACCCCTCCACTTT
clone_size: few
d_call: .
j_call: TRBJ1-6
v_call: TRBV20-1

cdr3_aa: CASSNWMHSIDTQYF
cdr3_nt: TGTGCCAGCAGCAACTGGATGCACAGTATCGATACGCAGTATTTT
clone_size: few
d_call: .
j_call: TRBJ2-3
v_call: TRBV27

cdr3_aa: CASSLGLAYTDTQYF
cdr3_nt: TGTGCCAGCAGTTTGGGTCTAGCTTACACAGATACGCAGTATTTT
clone_size: few
d_call: .
j_call: TRBJ2-3
v_call: TRBV28

cdr3_aa: CASTGGEVHEQFF
cdr3_nt: TGTGCCAGCACAGGGGGGGAGGTGCATGAGCAGTTCTTC
clone_size: many
d_call: .
j_call: TRBJ2-1
v_call: TRBV2

cdr3_aa: CASSQEGYEQYF
cdr3_nt: TGTGCCAGCAGCCAAGAAGGGTACGAGCAGTACTTC
clone_size: many
d_call: .
j_call: TRBJ2-7
v_call: TRBV14

cdr3_aa: CAISESGNTEAFF
cdr3_nt: TGTGCCATCAGTGAGTCTGGAAACACTGAAGCTTTCTTT
clone_size: many
d_call: .
j_call: TRBJ1-1
v_call: TRBV10-3

cdr3_aa: CAWSVFGDEQFF
cdr3_nt: TGTGCCTGGAGTGTTTTTGGCGATGAGCAGTTCTTC
clone_size: many
d_call: .
j_call: TRBJ2-1
v_call: TRBV30

cdr3_aa: CASSTGDRYSNQPQHF
cdr3_nt: TGCGCCAGCAGTACAGGAGATAGATATAGCAATCAGCCCCAGCATTTT
clone_size: many
d_call: .
j_call: TRBJ1-5
v_call: TRBV10-2

cdr3_aa: CSVGEKKTQYF
cdr3_nt: TGCAGTGTGGGGGAGAAGAAGACCCAGTACTTC
clone_size: many
d_call: .
j_call: TRBJ2-5
v_call: TRBV20-1

cdr3_aa: CASSLDAGLVVYEQYF
cdr3_nt: TGTGCCAGCAGCTTAGACGCAGGACTCGTCGTCTACGAGCAGTACTTC
clone_size: .
d_call: .
j_call: TRBJ2-7
v_call: TRBV11-2

cdr3_aa: CSVGGTGTANEKLFF
cdr3_nt: TGCAGCGTTGGAGGCACAGGGACTGCTAATGAAAAACTGTTTTTT
clone_size: few
d_call: .
j_call: TRBJ1-4
v_call: TRBV29-1

cdr3_aa: CASSFPGTSGVTDTQYF
cdr3_nt: TGTGCCAGCAGTTTTCCCGGGACTAGCGGGGTCACAGATACGCAGTATTTT
clone_size: .
d_call: TRBD2
j_call: TRBJ2-3
v_call: TRBV28

cdr3_aa: CASSFASSGRADEQFF
cdr3_nt: TGTGCCAGCAGTTTTGCTTCTAGCGGGAGGGCTGATGAGCAGTTCTTC
clone_size: many
d_call: TRBD2
j_call: TRBJ2-1
v_call: TRBV27

cdr3_aa: CASAGGGLQPQHF
cdr3_nt: TGTGCCAGCGCGGGAGGGGGCTTGCAGCCCCAGCATTTT
clone_size: .
d_call: TRBD1
j_call: TRBJ1-5
v_call: TRBV2

cdr3_aa: CASSQDGESYEQYF
cdr3_nt: TGCGCCAGCAGCCAAGACGGGGAATCCTACGAGCAGTACTTC
clone_size: .
d_call: .
j_call: TRBJ2-7
v_call: TRBV4-1

cdr3_aa: CASSYSRPGRNSPLHF
cdr3_nt: TGTGCCAGCAGTTATTCTCGTCCAGGGAGGAATTCACCCCTCCACTTT
clone_size: many
d_call: .
j_call: TRBJ1-6
v_call: TRBV6-5

cdr3_aa: CASSLYDRDTQYF
cdr3_nt: TGTGCCAGCAGTTTATACGACAGAGATACGCAGTATTTT
clone_size: many
d_call: .
j_call: TRBJ2-3
v_call: TRBV27

cdr3_aa: CASSETGVNTEAFF
cdr3_nt: TGTGCCAGCAGTGAAACTGGTGTGAACACTGAAGCTTTCTTT
clone_size: many
d_call: .
j_call: TRBJ1-1
v_call: TRBV25-1

cdr3_aa: CASSKPLSEQYF
cdr3_nt: TGTGCCAGCAGCAAACCGCTGAGCGAGCAGTACTTC
clone_size: .
d_call: .
j_call: TRBJ2-7
v_call: TRBV21-1

cdr3_aa: CASSAGQQETQYF
cdr3_nt: TGTGCCAGCAGCGCAGGCCAGCAAGAGACCCAGTACTTC
clone_size: .
d_call: .
j_call: TRBJ2-5
v_call: TRBV11-2

cdr3_aa: CASSENSGNTDTQYF
cdr3_nt: TGTGCCAGCAGTGAGAATAGCGGGAACACAGATACGCAGTATTTT
clone_size: many
d_call: TRBD2
j_call: TRBJ2-3
v_call: TRBV6-4

cdr3_aa: CASSTRGLKELFF
cdr3_nt: TGTGCCAGCAGCACCAGGGGACTCAAGGAGCTGTTTTTT
clone_size: .
d_call: .
j_call: TRBJ2-2
v_call: TRBV7-2

cdr3_aa: CAISEDGEIYGYTF
cdr3_nt: TGTGCCATCAGTGAGGATGGGGAAATCTATGGCTACACCTTC
clone_size: many
d_call: .
j_call: TRBJ1-2
v_call: TRBV10-3

cdr3_aa: CASSQGEQYF
cdr3_nt: TGTGCCAGCAGCCAGGGCGAGCAGTACTTC
clone_size: .
d_call: .
j_call: TRBJ2-7
v_call: TRBV28

cdr3_aa: CASRLSGRVNEQYF
cdr3_nt: TGTGCCAGCAGGCTAAGCGGGAGGGTTAACGAGCAGTACTTC
clone_size: many
d_call: TRBD2
j_call: TRBJ2-7
v_call: TRBV7-2

cdr3_aa: CSARLAFLGEQYF
cdr3_nt: TGCAGTGCTAGACTAGCGTTTTTGGGGGAGCAGTACTTC
clone_size: medium-sized
d_call: .
j_call: TRBJ2-7
v_call: TRBV20-1

cdr3_aa: CASSSGNYEQYF
cdr3_nt: TGTGCCAGCAGTTCCGGGAACTACGAGCAGTACTTC
clone_size: many
d_call: .
j_call: TRBJ2-7
v_call: TRBV27

cdr3_aa: CASSRVRDFSYEQYF
cdr3_nt: TGTGCCAGCTCGAGGGTCCGGGACTTCTCCTACGAGCAGTACTTC
clone_size: few
d_call: .
j_call: TRBJ2-7
v_call: TRBV27

cdr3_aa: CASSRRTGTYEQYF
cdr3_nt: TGTGCCAGCAGTCGCCGGACGGGCACCTACGAGCAGTACTTC
clone_size: many
d_call: .
j_call: TRBJ2-7
v_call: TRBV28

cdr3_aa: CASSPSGLAGADTQYF
cdr3_nt: TGTGCCAGCAGCCCCTCCGGACTAGCGGGGGCAGATACGCAGTATTTT
clone_size: many
d_call: TRBD2
j_call: TRBJ2-3
v_call: TRBV6-4